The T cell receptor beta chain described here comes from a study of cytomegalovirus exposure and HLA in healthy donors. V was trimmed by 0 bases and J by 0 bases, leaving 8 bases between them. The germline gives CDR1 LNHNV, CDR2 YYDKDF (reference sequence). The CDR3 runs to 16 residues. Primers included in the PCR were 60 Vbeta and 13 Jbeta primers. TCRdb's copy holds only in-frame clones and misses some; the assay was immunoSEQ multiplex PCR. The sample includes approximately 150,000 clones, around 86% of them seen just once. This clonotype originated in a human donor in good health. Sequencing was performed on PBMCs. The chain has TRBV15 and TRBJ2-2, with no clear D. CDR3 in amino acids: CATSREYITNTGELFF. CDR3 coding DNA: TGTGCCACCAGCAGAGAGTACATAACGAACACCGGGGAGCTGTTTTTT.